These 3 T cell receptor beta chains originate from one sample sequenced in a study of blood T cell repertoires in COVID-19. This table comes from immunoSEQ multiplex PCR, and its TCRdb copy is limited to in-frame clones, with some not included. The profile shows almost 250,000 clones, around 86% of them singletons. Sequencing was done on a sample of peripheral blood. The receptors shown here come from a woman older than 75 with COVID-19, enrolled during active disease.

The chain couples TRBV6-5 to TRBJ2-5, with 8 bases fitting TRBD1. The CDR3 is made up of 16 amino acids. Germline V lookup: CDR1 MNHEY, CDR2 SVGAGI. V shed 0 bases and J 5 bases; nucleotides not matched to a gene: 8. CDR3 nucleotide sequence: TGTGCCAGCAGTTACTCTTTCGGACAGGGCTGGGAGACCCAGTACTTC. As protein: CASSYSFGQGWETQYF.

This rearrangement joins TRBV5-1 to TRBJ1-2; 7 nucleotides match TRBD1. This CDR3 is 14 amino acids long. CDR1 and CDR2 (germline): SGHRS, YFSETQ. Trimming at V came to 4 bases and at J to 6 bases, leaving 9 bases not matched to a gene. CDR3: CASSLTGVEDGYTF. CDR3 nucleotides: TGCGCCAGCAGCCTAACAGGGGTAGAGGATGGCTACACCTTC.

Written as DNA, the CDR3 is TGTGCCAGTAGTGTAGGAGACAATACCTACGAGCAGTACTTC. Protein: CASSVGDNTYEQYF. The chain is built from TRBV19 and TRBJ2-7; D gene unclear. The CDR3 is made up of 14 amino acids. CDR1 is LNHDA, CDR2 SQIVND, per germline (reference sequence). V was shortened by 5 bases and J by 2 bases, with 13 bases between the two germline ends.